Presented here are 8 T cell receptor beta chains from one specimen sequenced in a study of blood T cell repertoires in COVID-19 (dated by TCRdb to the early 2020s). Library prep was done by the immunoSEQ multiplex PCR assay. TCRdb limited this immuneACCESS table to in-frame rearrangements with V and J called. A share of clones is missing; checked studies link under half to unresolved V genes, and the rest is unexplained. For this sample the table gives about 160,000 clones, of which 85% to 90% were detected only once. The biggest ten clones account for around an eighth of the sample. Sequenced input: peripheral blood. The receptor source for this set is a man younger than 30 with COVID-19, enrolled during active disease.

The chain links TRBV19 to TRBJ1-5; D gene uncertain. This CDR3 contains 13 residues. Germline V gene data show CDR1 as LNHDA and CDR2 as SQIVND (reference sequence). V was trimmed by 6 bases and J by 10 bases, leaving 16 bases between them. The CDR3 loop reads CASRSAGLGPQHF. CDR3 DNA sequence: TGTGCCAGTAGATCGGCAGGCTTAGGACCCCAGCATTTT.

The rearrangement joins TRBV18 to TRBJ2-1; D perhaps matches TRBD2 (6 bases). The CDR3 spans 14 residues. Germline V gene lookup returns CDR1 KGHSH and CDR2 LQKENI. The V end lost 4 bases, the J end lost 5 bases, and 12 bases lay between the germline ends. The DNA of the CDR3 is TGTGCCAGCTCACAAACGACTAGTAACAATGAGCAGTTCTTC. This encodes CASSQTTSNNEQFF.

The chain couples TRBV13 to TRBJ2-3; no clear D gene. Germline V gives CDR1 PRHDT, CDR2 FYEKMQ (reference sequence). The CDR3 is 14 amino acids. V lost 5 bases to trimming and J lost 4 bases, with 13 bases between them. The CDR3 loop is CASSPQSRPDTQYF. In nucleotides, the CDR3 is TGTGCCAGCAGCCCCCAGTCGAGGCCAGATACGCAGTATTTT.

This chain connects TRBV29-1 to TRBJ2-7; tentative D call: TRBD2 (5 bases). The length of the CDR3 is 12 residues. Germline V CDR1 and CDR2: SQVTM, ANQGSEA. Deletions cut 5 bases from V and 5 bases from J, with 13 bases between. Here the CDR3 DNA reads TGCAGCGTTCTAGCTAGTAGTGACGAGCAGTACTTC. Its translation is CSVLASSDEQYF.

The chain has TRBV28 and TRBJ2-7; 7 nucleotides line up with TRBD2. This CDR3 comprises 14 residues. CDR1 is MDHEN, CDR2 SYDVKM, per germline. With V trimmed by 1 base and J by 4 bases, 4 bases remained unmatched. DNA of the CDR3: TGTGCCAGCAGTTTATTCGGCGGGGGTTACGAGCAGTACTTC. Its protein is CASSLFGGGYEQYF.

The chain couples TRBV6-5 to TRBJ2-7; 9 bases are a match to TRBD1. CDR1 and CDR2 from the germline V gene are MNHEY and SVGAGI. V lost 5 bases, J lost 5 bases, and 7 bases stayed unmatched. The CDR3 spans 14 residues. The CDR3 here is CASSKGQGYDEQYF. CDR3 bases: TGTGCCAGCAGTAAGGGACAGGGTTACGACGAGCAGTACTTC.

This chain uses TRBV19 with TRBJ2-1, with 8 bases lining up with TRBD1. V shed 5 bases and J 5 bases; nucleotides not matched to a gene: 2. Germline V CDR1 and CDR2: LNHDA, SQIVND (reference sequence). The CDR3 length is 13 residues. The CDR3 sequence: CASSLTGDNEQFF. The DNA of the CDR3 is TGTGCCAGTAGTCTGACAGGGGACAATGAGCAGTTCTTC.

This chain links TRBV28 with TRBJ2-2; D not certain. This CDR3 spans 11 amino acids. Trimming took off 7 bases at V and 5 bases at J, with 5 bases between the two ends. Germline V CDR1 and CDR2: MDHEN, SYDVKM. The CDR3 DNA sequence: TGTGCCAGCATCAAAACCGGGGAGCTGTTTTTT. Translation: CASIKTGELFF. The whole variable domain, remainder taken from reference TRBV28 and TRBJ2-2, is DVKVTQSSRYLVKRTGEKVFLECVQDMDHENMFWYRQDPGLGLRLIYFSYDVKMKEKGDIPEGYSVSREKKERFSLILESASTNQTSMYLCASIKTGELFFGEGSRLTVL.